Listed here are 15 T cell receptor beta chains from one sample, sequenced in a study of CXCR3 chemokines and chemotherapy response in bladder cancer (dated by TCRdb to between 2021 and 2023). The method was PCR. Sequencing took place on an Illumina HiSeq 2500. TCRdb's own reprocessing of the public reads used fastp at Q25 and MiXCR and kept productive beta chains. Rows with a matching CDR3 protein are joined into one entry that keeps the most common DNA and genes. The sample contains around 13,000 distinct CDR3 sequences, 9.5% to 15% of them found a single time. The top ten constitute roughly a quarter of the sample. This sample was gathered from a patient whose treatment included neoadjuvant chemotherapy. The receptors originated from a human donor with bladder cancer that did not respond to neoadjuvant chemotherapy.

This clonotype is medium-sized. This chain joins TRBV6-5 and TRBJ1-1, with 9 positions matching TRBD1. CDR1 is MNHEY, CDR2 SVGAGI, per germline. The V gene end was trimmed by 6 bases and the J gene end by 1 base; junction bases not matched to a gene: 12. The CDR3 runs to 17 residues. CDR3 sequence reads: CASRGDAGQGTNTEAFF. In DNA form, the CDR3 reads TGTGCCAGCAGGGGGGACGCGGGACAGGGTACGAACACTGAAGCTTTCTTT.

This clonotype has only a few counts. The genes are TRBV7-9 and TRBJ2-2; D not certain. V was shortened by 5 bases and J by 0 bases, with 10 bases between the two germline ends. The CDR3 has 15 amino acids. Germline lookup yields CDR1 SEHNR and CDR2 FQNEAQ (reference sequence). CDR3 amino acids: CASSPPRANTGELFF. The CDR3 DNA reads TGTGCCAGCAGCCCCCCCCGGGCGAACACCGGGGAGCTGTTTTTT. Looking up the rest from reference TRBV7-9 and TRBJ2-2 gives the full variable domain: DTGVSQNPRHKITKRGQNVTFRCDPISEHNRLYWYRQTLGQGPEFLTYFQNEAQLEKSRLLSDRFSAERPKGSFSTLEIQRTEQGDSAMYLCASSPPRANTGELFFGEGSRLTVL.

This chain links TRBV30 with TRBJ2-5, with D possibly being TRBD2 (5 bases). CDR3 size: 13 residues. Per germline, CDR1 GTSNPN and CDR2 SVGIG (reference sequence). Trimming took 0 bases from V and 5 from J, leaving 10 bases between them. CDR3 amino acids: CAWSVGPGETQYF. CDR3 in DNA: TGTGCCTGGAGTGTAGGACCGGGGGAGACCCAGTACTTC.

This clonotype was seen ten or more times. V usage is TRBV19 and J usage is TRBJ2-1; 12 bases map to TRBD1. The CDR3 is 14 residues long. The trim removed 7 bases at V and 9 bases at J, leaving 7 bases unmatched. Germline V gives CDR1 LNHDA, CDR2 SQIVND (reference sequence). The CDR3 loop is CASNPGQGAGEQFF. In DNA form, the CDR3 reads TGTGCCAGTAACCCGGGACAGGGGGCAGGTGAGCAGTTCTTC.

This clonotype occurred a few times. The CDR3 coding sequence is TGTGCCAGCAGTTACGGGGGGGACAATCAGCCCCAGCATTTT. Translated: CASSYGGDNQPQHF. The V and J genes are TRBV6-5 and TRBJ1-5; D is possibly TRBD1 (5 bases). CDR3 length: 14 amino acids. CDR1 and CDR2 (germline): MNHEY, SVGAGI. The V end lost 2 bases, the J end lost 3 bases, and 8 bases lay between the germline ends.

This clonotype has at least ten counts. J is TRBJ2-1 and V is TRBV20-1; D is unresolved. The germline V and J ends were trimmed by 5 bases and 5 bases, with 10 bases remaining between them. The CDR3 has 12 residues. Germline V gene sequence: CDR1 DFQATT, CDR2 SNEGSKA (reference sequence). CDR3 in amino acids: CSADSLHNEQFF. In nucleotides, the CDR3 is TGCAGTGCTGATTCACTTCACAATGAGCAGTTCTTC.

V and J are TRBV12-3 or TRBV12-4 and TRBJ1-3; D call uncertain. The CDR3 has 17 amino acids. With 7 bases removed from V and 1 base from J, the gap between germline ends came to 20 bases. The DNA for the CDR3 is TGTGCCAGCACCCCCCCGGGTGGGGTATTGTCTGGAAACACCATATATTTT. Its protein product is CASTPPGGVLSGNTIYF.

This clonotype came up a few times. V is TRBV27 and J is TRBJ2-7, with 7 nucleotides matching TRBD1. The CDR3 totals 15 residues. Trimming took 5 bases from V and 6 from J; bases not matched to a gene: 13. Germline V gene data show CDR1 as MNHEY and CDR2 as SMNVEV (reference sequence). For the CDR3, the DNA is TGTGCCAGCAGTCGCCCCGGGACAGCCTTGGTCGAGCAGTACTTC. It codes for CASSRPGTALVEQYF.

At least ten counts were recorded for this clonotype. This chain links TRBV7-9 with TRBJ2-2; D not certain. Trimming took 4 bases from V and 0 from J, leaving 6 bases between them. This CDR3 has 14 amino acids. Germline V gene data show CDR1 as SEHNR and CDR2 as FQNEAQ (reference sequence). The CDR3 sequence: CASSSTANTGELFF. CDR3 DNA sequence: TGTGCCAGCAGCTCCACGGCGAACACCGGGGAGCTGTTTTTT.

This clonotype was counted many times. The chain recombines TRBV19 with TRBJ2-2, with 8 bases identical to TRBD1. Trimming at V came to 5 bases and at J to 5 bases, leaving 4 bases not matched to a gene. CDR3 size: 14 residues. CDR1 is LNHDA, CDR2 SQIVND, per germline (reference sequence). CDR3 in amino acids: CASSPNRGTGELFF. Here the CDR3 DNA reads TGTGCCAGTAGTCCCAACAGGGGGACCGGGGAGCTGTTTTTT.

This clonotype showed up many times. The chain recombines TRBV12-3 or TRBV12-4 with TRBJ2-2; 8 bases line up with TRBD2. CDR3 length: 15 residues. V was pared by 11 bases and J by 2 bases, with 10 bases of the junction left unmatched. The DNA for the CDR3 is TGTGCCGCGTGGACCGGGGGGGTCAACACCGGGGAGCTGTTTTTT. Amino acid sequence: CAAWTGGVNTGELFF.

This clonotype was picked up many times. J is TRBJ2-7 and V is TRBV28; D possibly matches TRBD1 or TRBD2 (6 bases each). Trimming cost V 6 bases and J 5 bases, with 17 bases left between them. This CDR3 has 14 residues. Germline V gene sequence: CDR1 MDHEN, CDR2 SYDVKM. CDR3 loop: CASRMEGVGNEQYF. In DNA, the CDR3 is TGTGCCAGCAGAATGGAGGGGGTCGGTAACGAGCAGTACTTC. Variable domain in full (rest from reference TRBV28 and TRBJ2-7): DVKVTQSSRYLVKRTGEKVFLECVQDMDHENMFWYRQDPGLGLRLIYFSYDVKMKEKGDIPEGYSVSREKKERFSLILESASTNQTSMYLCASRMEGVGNEQYFGPGTRLTVT.

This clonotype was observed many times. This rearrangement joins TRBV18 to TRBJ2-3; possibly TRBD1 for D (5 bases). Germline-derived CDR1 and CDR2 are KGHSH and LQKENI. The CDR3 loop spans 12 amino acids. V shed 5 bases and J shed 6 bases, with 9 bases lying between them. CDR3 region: CASSSPGDTQYF. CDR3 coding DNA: TGTGCCAGCTCATCCCCAGGGGATACGCAGTATTTT.

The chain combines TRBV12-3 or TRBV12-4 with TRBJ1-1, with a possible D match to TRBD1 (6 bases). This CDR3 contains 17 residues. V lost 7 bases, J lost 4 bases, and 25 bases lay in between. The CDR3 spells CASTSLQRGGVGTEAFF. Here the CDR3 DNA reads TGTGCCAGCACCTCCCTCCAGCGGGGGGGCGTGGGCACTGAAGCTTTCTTT.

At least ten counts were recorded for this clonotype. The CDR3 protein is CASGQGARTVSYEQYF. The CDR3 DNA is TGTGCCAGCGGACAGGGGGCTAGGACGGTATCCTACGAGCAGTACTTC. The V call is TRBV6-6, the J call TRBJ2-7; 11 bases align to TRBD1. V lost 8 bases to trimming and J lost 1 base; unmatched junction nucleotides: 10. The germline CDR1 and CDR2 sequences are MNHNY and SVGAGI (reference sequence). The length of the CDR3 is 16 residues.